This entry lists 11 T cell receptor beta chains sequenced from one sample in a study of T cells in Graves' hyperthyroidism and ophthalmopathy. Amplified TCR beta CDR3 regions came from RNA transcripts. The TCR CDR3 first-round RT-PCR relied on the HTBI primer set. A single record per CDR3 protein comes from TCRdb applying MiXCR to the multiplex PCR reads. The sample contains hundreds of thousands of distinct CDR3 sequences, 16% of which appear only once. The source material was blood. The receptors here all came from a woman aged 35 to 49 with Graves' ophthalmopathy.

This clonotype was recorded a few times. This rearrangement joins TRBV20-1 to TRBJ1-1; tentatively, D is TRBD1 (5 bases). V dropped 2 bases and J dropped 6 bases, with 16 bases sitting between them. The V gene's germline CDR1 is DFQATT and CDR2 SNEGSKA (reference sequence). The CDR3 totals 14 residues. CDR3 bases: TGCAGTGCTAGAACACCGGGCAGGGACTCTGAAGCTTTCTTT. It is translated as CSARTPGRDSEAFF.

Ten or more counts support this clonotype. The chain recombines TRBV7-6 with TRBJ2-1, with 9 bases matching TRBD1. After removal of 3 bases from V and 3 bases from J, the junction contained 3 bases not matched to a gene. CDR3 length: 15 amino acids. Germline CDR1 SGHVS, CDR2 FNYEAQ. The CDR3 loop reads CASSFRTGVYNEQFF. The CDR3 DNA reads as TGTGCCAGCAGCTTTAGGACAGGGGTCTACAATGAGCAGTTCTTC.

The V gene is TRBV29-1, the J gene TRBJ1-2; D is unresolved. V was shortened by 8 bases and J by 8 bases, with 15 bases between the two germline ends. This CDR3 has 11 residues. Germline CDR1 reads SQVTM; CDR2 reads ANQGSEA. The CDR3 protein is CSLGESGGYTF. CDR3 bases: TGCAGCTTGGGTGAATCGGGAGGCTACACCTTC.

The chain recombines TRBV11-2 with TRBJ2-1, with 12 bases matching TRBD2. This CDR3 has 15 residues. Looked up from germline, CDR1 is SGHAT and CDR2 is FQNNGV. V was pared by 6 bases and J by 9 bases, with 9 bases of the junction left unmatched. The CDR3 DNA sequence: TGTGCCAGCAGGGAAACTAGCGGGAGGCGGGCTGAGCAGTTCTTC. Its protein product is CASRETSGRRAEQFF. The entire variable domain, with the rest obtained from reference TRBV11-2 and TRBJ2-1, is as follows: EAGVAQSPRYKIIEKRQSVAFWCNPISGHATLYWYQQILGQGPKLLIQFQNNGVVDDSQLPKDRFSAERLKGVDSTLKIQPAKLEDSAVYLCASRETSGRRAEQFFGPGTRLTVL.

The chain uses TRBV7-9 and TRBJ2-7; D is uncertain. Germline assignment: CDR1 SEHNR and CDR2 FQNEAQ (reference sequence). The CDR3 runs 13 residues. V was cut by 5 bases and J by 1 base, with 9 bases left in between. CDR3 protein: CASSPRMSYEQYF. The CDR3 coding sequence is TGTGCCAGCAGCCCCAGGATGTCCTACGAGCAGTACTTC.

This clonotype was counted many times. The J gene is TRBJ1-1, the V gene TRBV19; no clear D gene. CDR1 LNHDA and CDR2 SQIVND come from the germline V gene (reference sequence). The CDR3 is 15 amino acids. Trimming pared 7 bases from V and 5 bases from J, leaving 20 bases between. CDR3 sequence (DNA): TGTGCCAGTACCCTTCGTCACACAGCGGAGACTGAAGCTTTCTTT. Its translation: CASTLRHTAETEAFF.

This clonotype came up many times. The V and J genes are TRBV28 and TRBJ2-7; TRBD1 aligns across 7 bases. V was clipped by 5 bases and J by 4 bases; unmatched bases: 5. The CDR3 length is 13 residues. The germline CDR1 and CDR2 sequences are MDHEN and SYDVKM. In DNA, the CDR3 is TGTGCCAGCAGTCTCAGGGGGTGGTACGAGCAGTACTTC. Its protein is CASSLRGWYEQYF.

The sample holds many counts of this clonotype. The chain uses TRBV2 and TRBJ2-7; 8 bases are shared with TRBD2. The V segment lost 8 bases and the J segment 6 bases; nucleotides outside the gene matches: 6. Germline V lookup: CDR1 SNHLY, CDR2 FYNNEI. CDR3 length: 12 amino acids. As DNA, the CDR3 is TGTGCCAGCCGTGGACTAGCCGGCGAGCAGTACTTC. It is translated as CASRGLAGEQYF.

About this clonotype itself: One end of the junction varies from germline; a read error may be responsible. The rearrangement joins TRBV19 to TRBJ1-3, with 7 bases lining up with TRBD1. The CDR3 is 16 residues long. Germline loops: CDR1 LNHDA, CDR2 SQIVND (reference sequence). The CDR3 sequence: CAGSPGTARSGNTIYF. The CDR3 nucleotides read TGTGCCGGTAGTCCCGGGACAGCGAGGTCTGGAAACACCATATATTTT.

This chain uses TRBV6-2 or TRBV6-3 with TRBJ2-1; D gene unclear. This CDR3 has 13 residues. V lost 5 bases and J 9 bases, leaving 14 bases between the germline ends. CDR1 is MNHEY and CDR2 is SVGEGT in the germline V gene. DNA of the CDR3: TGTGCCAGCAGTGACACAATCGTGGGTGAGCAGTTCTTC. Translated: CASSDTIVGEQFF.

This clonotype was detected many times. V is TRBV2 and J is TRBJ2-1, with D unclear. Trimming shortened V by 6 bases and J by 0 bases, and 12 bases separated the two germline ends. There are 15 residues in the CDR3. CDR1 and CDR2 from the germline V gene are SNHLY and FYNNEI. CDR3 sequence reads: CASSVDLPSYNEQFF. Written as DNA, the CDR3 is TGTGCCAGCAGCGTCGACCTCCCCTCCTACAATGAGCAGTTCTTC. Variable domain in full (rest from reference TRBV2 and TRBJ2-1): EPEVTQTPSHQVTQMGQEVILRCVPISNHLYFYWYRQILGQKVEFLVSFYNNEISEKSEIFDDQFSVERPDGSNFTLKIRSTKLEDSAMYFCASSVDLPSYNEQFFGPGTRLTVL.